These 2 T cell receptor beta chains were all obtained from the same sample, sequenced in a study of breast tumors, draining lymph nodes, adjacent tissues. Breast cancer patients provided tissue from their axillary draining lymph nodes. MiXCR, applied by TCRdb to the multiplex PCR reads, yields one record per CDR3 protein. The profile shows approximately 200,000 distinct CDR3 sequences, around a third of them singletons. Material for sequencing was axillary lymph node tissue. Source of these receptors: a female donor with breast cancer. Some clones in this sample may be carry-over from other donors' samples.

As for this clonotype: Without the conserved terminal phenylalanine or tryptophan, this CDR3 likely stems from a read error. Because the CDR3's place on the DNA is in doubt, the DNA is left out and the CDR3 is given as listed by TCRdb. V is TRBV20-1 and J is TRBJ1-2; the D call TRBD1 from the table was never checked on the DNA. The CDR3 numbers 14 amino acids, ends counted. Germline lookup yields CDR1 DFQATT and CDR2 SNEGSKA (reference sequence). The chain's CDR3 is CSASSGGGNYGYTV.

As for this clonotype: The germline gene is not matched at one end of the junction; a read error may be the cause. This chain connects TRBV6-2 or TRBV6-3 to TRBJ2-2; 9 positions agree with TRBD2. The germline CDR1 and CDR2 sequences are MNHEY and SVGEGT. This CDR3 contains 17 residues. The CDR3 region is CASSHSIIAGETGELFF. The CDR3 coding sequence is TGTGCCAGCAGTCACTCGATAATAGCGGGAGAGACCGGGGAGCTGTTTTTT.